Listed below are T cell receptor beta chains from one sample, sequenced in a study of beta chain features in type 1 diabetes. The method was immunoSEQ multiplex PCR; TCRdb's version includes in-frame clones alone and lacks a portion of them. The sample consists of some 410,000 clones, approximately 13% of them appearing once. Sequencing input: naive CD4+ T cells from blood. The receptors were sampled from a young man in good health. CDR3s include the opening cysteine and the closing phenylalanine or tryptophan. The order of the fields is clone size, J gene, V gene, D gene, CDR3 DNA, CDR3 protein. D genes are given only for firm matches. Clone size, where shown, is once, few, many, or a class for clones that have expanded.

>few|TRBJ2-5|TRBV9|TRBD2
TGTGCCAGCAGCGGACCTAGCGGCAAAGAGACCCAGTACTTC
CASSGPSGKETQYF
>NA|TRBJ2-7|TRBV9|NA
TGTGCCAGCAGCGTAGAAGTACAGGGAAACGAGCAGTACTTC
CASSVEVQGNEQYF
>NA|TRBJ2-1|TRBV5-1|TRBD2
TGCGCCAGCAGCTTGGTGGGGACTAGCGATAATGAGCAGTTCTTC
CASSLVGTSDNEQFF
>NA|TRBJ1-2|TRBV29-1|NA
TGCAGCGACTCGAACTTTGGACAGTCTGGGGTTAACTATGGCTACACCTTC
CSDSNFGQSGVNYGYTF
>NA|TRBJ1-1|TRBV7-9|NA
TGTGCCAGCAGCCGCTCAGGTCGCGCTGAAGCTTTCTTT
CASSRSGRAEAFF
>NA|TRBJ2-7|TRBV7-9|NA
TGTGCCAGCAGCTTCGCAGGGGTATACGAGCAGTACTTC
CASSFAGVYEQYF
>few|TRBJ2-1|TRBV18|NA
TGTGCCAGCTCACCAGCTGGCAATGAGCAGTTCTTC
CASSPAGNEQFF
>few|TRBJ2-3|TRBV30|TRBD2
TGTGCCTGGAGTGCCCCTCTAGCGGGACTAGGCCGGTCGCAGTATTTT
CAWSAPLAGLGRSQYF
>NA|TRBJ2-1|TRBV30|NA
TGTGCCTGGAGTGATTTGTCCTACAATGAGCAGTTCTTC
CAWSDLSYNEQFF
>few|TRBJ1-1|TRBV4-3|NA
TGCGCCAGCAGCCAAGGGACAGCAGTATTTTACACTGAAGCTTTCTTT
CASSQGTAVFYTEAFF
>NA|TRBJ1-2|TRBV19|NA
TGTGCCAGTAGTAGCCGTACCATTCGGGGTCCGGGCGGCTACACCTTC
CASSSRTIRGPGGYTF
>NA|TRBJ1-5|TRBV19|TRBD1
TGTGCCAGTAGTACGGACAGGGCTCATCAGCCCCAGCATTTT
CASSTDRAHQPQHF
>NA|TRBJ2-7|TRBV11-2|NA
TGTGCCAGCAGCTTAGAGCACGGGACACCAACCTACGAGCAGTACTTC
CASSLEHGTPTYEQYF
>NA|TRBJ2-3|TRBV2|NA
TGTGCCAGCAGTGACAGGTCTGATACGCAGTATTTT
CASSDRSDTQYF
>NA|TRBJ2-3|TRBV5-1|TRBD2
TGCGCCAGCAGCTCAACCCTCCTAGCGGGGGAGGGAAATACGCAGTATTTT
CASSSTLLAGEGNTQYF
>NA|TRBJ2-4|TRBV2|NA
TGTGCCAGCCAGAGGGCAGTACCTGCCAAAAACATTCAGTACTTC
CASQRAVPAKNIQYF
>NA|TRBJ1-4|TRBV6-5|NA
TGTGCCAGCAGTTTCGATGAAAAACTGTTTTTT
CASSFDEKLFF
>NA|TRBJ2-7|TRBV7-9|NA
TGTGCCAGCAGCTCCGGGACCGAAACCTACGAGCAGTACTTC
CASSSGTETYEQYF
>NA|TRBJ2-3|TRBV5-1|TRBD1
TGCGCCAGCGGGTCCGGACAGGGGGCAAGTGATACGCAGTATTTT
CASGSGQGASDTQYF
>NA|TRBJ2-3|TRBV20-1|NA
TGCAGTGCTAGAGTTTCAGATACGCAGTATTTT
CSARVSDTQYF
>few|TRBJ1-5|TRBV5-6|NA
TGTGCCAGCAGCTCCATAACGGAGGGGAGTTCGGGCAATCAGCCCCAGCATTTT
CASSSITEGSSGNQPQHF
>NA|TRBJ2-1|TRBV5-6|NA
TGTGCCAGCGGGCTAGCCTACAATGAGCAGTTCTTC
CASGLAYNEQFF
>NA|TRBJ2-7|TRBV4-1|NA
TGCGCCAGCAGCCAGAATTACGAGCAGTACTTC
CASSQNYEQYF
>NA|TRBJ2-3|TRBV4-1|TRBD1
TGCGCCAGCAGCCATGGTCCTCGTAAAGGCCGGGACAGGGGATACACAGATACGCAGTATTTT
CASSHGPRKGRDRGYTDTQYF
>NA|TRBJ1-1|TRBV6-5|TRBD1
TGTGCCAGCAGGGAAACAGGGGACACTGAAGCTTTCTTT
CASRETGDTEAFF
>NA|TRBJ2-5|TRBV7-2|NA
TGTGCCAGCAGCTTTACCCTCGTGGGTAGCCTAGAGCAGACCCAGTACTTC
CASSFTLVGSLEQTQYF
>few|TRBJ2-7|TRBV7-6|NA
TGTGCCAGCAGCTTATCGAGAGGAAGCGAGCAGTACTTC
CASSLSRGSEQYF
>many|TRBJ1-4|TRBV29-1|NA
TGCAGCGTGGCAGGGATTCCTAATGAAAAACTGTTTTTT
CSVAGIPNEKLFF
>NA|TRBJ2-1|TRBV7-9|NA
TGTGCCAGCAGCTTAGTTGCGCTTAGCTCCTACAATGAGCAGTTCTTC
CASSLVALSSYNEQFF
>few|TRBJ2-2|TRBV18|TRBD2
TGTGCCAGCTCACCACCGCCGGGGGGTCGGACCGGGGAGCTGTTTTTT
CASSPPPGGRTGELFF
>NA|TRBJ1-3|TRBV5-6|NA
TGTGCCAGCAGCCGCCGGGGGATAAATACCTCTGGAAACACCATATATTTT
CASSRRGINTSGNTIYF
>NA|TRBJ2-6|TRBV7-2|NA
TGTGCCAGCAGCCGTGAAAGGCTCCCTGGGGCCAACGTCCTGACTTTC
CASSRERLPGANVLTF
>few|TRBJ2-2|TRBV9|TRBD1
TGTGCCAGCAGTTCGGGACAGGTGAACACCGGGGAGCTGTTTTTT
CASSSGQVNTGELFF
>NA|TRBJ1-1|TRBV13|NA
TGTGCCAGCAGCTTAGACAGGAGGAACACTGAAGCTTTCTTT
CASSLDRRNTEAFF
>NA|TRBJ2-5|TRBV5-1|NA
TGCGCCAGCAGCCCGGAGGGGATTGAAGAGACCCAGTACTTC
CASSPEGIEETQYF
>NA|TRBJ1-5|TRBV7-2|NA
TGTGCCAGCAGCTTAGGAAATCAGCCCCAGCATTTT
CASSLGNQPQHF
>few|TRBJ2-1|TRBV9|TRBD2
TGTGCCAGCAGCGTAGCTCCGGGGACTAGCGGGACCTACAATGAGCAGTTCTTC
CASSVAPGTSGTYNEQFF
>few|TRBJ2-5|TRBV27|NA
TGTGCCAGCAGTTCGAGAGGGACGGAGACCCAGTACTTC
CASSSRGTETQYF
>NA|TRBJ2-3|TRBV7-2|NA
TGTGCCAGCAGCTTAAGTTCTACGGGTACGCAGTATTTT
CASSLSSTGTQYF
>NA|TRBJ1-2|TRBV14|NA
TGTGCCAGCAGCCGGGATAGGGAAGGGTATGGCTACACCTTC
CASSRDREGYGYTF
>few|TRBJ2-3|TRBV11-1|NA
TGTGCCAGCAGCGCGTTCTCCCGCACAGATACGCAGTATTTT
CASSAFSRTDTQYF
>NA|TRBJ2-2|TRBV4-1|NA
TGCGCCAGCAGCCAAGGGCGCGCCAAGGAGCTGTTTTTT
CASSQGRAKELFF
>few|TRBJ2-2|TRBV6-1|NA
TGTGCCAGCTTCCCAGGGGTCTACACCGGGGAGCTGTTTTTT
CASFPGVYTGELFF
>few|TRBJ2-2|TRBV15|TRBD2
TGTGCCACCAGCAGAGAGCTAGCGGTAAACACCGGGGAGCTGTTTTTT
CATSRELAVNTGELFF
>NA|TRBJ1-3|TRBV16|NA
TGTGCCAGCAGCGAGAAGAACACCATATATTTT
CASSEKNTIYF
>NA|TRBJ2-1|TRBV5-1|NA
TGCGCCAGCAGCTTGGTGGCGGGGAACAATGAGCAGTTCTTC
CASSLVAGNNEQFF
>NA|TRBJ2-5|TRBV7-3|NA
TGTGCCAGCAGCCGGACAACACAAGAGACCCAGTACTTC
CASSRTTQETQYF
>few|TRBJ1-3|TRBV4-1|TRBD1
TGCGCCAGCAGCCAGCACAGGGGACTCCCCTCTGGAAACACCATATATTTT
CASSQHRGLPSGNTIYF
>NA|TRBJ1-2|TRBV30|NA
TGTGCCTGGAGTGTAAGGCTGGACAGCTTATGGGGCTACACCTTC
CAWSVRLDSLWGYTF
>few|TRBJ2-1|TRBV10-3|NA
TGTGCCATCAGTGAGATAGGAGGGGCTCCTGAGCAGTTCTTC
CAISEIGGAPEQFF
>NA|TRBJ1-4|TRBV4-1|NA
TGCGCCAGCAGCCAAGAAGGGGCAGGCCTTGGCGGACTGTTTTTT
CASSQEGAGLGGLFF
>NA|TRBJ2-4|TRBV7-9|TRBD2
TGTGCCAGCAGCCTCAGCGGGAGGCCCATTCAGTACTTC
CASSLSGRPIQYF
>few|TRBJ1-1|TRBV10-3|NA
TGTGCCGTTCAAGACAGCATGAACACTGAAGCTTTCTTT
CAVQDSMNTEAFF
>few|TRBJ1-1|TRBV30|TRBD1
TGTGCCTGGAGTGTAAGCCGAGACGGGACAGCCGATCGTCCAGCTTTCTTT
CAWSVSRDGTADRPAFF
>few|TRBJ2-5|TRBV29-1|TRBD2
TGCAGCACGGGAAAAATAGGACTAGGAGAGACCCAGTACTTC
CSTGKIGLGETQYF
>NA|TRBJ2-3|TRBV9|TRBD2
TGTGCCAGCAGCGTAGGCATAGCGGGGGTAGCAGATACGCAGTATTTT
CASSVGIAGVADTQYF
>NA|TRBJ2-3|TRBV7-3|NA
TGTGCCAGCAGCAAGGGAGATACGCAGTATTTT
CASSKGDTQYF
>NA|TRBJ2-1|TRBV5-6|NA
TGTGCCAGCCCACCAGGGAGGTCTAAGCAGTTCTTC
CASPPGRSKQFF